Detailed here is one T cell receptor (beta chain). The antigen remains unidentified. CDR1 and CDR2 from the germline V gene are DFQATT and SNEGSKA (reference sequence). Trimming removed 0 bases from V and 10 bases from J, with 16 bases in between. This CDR3 is 14 amino acids long. These data come from a study of spatial heterogeneity in lung cancer. General study points: TCRs found ubiquitously expanded in tumor appeared in blood more at resection than at follow-up.

Each CDR3 protein gets one entry after TCRdb re-called the 5' RACE reads with MiXCR. The sample lists under 50,000 distinct CDR3 sequences, about 5.2% occurring once. Time point defined: sample taken at primary tumor resection. The approximately 78 donors had untreated early-stage non-small cell lung cancer. Unsorted whole RNA of tumor, nontumor lung or frozen PBMC was sequenced. The sequences come from PBMCs, collected at surgery. The TCR comes from a female donor with early-stage non-small cell lung cancer. This chain links TRBV20-1 with TRBJ2-1; D gene ambiguous. CDR3: CSARDPSLKWEQFF. The CDR3 DNA is TGCAGTGCTAGAGATCCAAGTCTCAAGTGGGAGCAGTTCTTC.